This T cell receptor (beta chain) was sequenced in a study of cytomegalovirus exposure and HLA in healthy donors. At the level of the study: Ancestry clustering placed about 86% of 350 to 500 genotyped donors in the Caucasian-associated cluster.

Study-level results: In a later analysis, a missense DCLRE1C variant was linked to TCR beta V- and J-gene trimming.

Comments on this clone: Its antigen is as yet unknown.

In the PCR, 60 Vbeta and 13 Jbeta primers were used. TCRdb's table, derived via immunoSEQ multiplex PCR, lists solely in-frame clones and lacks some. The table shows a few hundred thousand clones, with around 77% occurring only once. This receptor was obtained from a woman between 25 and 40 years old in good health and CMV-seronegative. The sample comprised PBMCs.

The CDR3 DNA is TGTGCCAGCAGGGGACAGGGATATGAAAAACTGTTTTTT. This translates into CASRGQGYEKLFF. The chain carries TRBV2 and TRBJ1-4; 9 positions agree with TRBD1. CDR1 is SNHLY, CDR2 FYNNEI, per germline. The junction had 2 bases not matched to a gene; V was cut back by 6 bases and J by 6 bases. The CDR3 totals 13 residues.